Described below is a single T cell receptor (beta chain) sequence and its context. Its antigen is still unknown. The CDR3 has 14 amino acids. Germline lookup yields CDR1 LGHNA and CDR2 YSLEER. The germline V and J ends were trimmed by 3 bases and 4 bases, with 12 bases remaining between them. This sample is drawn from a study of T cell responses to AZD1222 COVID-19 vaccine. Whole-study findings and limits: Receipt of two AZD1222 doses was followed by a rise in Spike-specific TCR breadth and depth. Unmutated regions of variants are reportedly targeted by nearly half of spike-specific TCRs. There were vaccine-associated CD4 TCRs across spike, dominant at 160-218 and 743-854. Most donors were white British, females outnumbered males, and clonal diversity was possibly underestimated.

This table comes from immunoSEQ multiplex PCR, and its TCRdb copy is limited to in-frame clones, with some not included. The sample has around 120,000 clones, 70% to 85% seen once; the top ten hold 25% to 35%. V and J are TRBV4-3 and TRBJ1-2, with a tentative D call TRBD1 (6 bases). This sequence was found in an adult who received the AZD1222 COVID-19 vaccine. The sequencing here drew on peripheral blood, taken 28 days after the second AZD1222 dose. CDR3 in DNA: TGCGCCAGCAGCCAGGATACAGGGTCCTATGGCTACACCTTC. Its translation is CASSQDTGSYGYTF.